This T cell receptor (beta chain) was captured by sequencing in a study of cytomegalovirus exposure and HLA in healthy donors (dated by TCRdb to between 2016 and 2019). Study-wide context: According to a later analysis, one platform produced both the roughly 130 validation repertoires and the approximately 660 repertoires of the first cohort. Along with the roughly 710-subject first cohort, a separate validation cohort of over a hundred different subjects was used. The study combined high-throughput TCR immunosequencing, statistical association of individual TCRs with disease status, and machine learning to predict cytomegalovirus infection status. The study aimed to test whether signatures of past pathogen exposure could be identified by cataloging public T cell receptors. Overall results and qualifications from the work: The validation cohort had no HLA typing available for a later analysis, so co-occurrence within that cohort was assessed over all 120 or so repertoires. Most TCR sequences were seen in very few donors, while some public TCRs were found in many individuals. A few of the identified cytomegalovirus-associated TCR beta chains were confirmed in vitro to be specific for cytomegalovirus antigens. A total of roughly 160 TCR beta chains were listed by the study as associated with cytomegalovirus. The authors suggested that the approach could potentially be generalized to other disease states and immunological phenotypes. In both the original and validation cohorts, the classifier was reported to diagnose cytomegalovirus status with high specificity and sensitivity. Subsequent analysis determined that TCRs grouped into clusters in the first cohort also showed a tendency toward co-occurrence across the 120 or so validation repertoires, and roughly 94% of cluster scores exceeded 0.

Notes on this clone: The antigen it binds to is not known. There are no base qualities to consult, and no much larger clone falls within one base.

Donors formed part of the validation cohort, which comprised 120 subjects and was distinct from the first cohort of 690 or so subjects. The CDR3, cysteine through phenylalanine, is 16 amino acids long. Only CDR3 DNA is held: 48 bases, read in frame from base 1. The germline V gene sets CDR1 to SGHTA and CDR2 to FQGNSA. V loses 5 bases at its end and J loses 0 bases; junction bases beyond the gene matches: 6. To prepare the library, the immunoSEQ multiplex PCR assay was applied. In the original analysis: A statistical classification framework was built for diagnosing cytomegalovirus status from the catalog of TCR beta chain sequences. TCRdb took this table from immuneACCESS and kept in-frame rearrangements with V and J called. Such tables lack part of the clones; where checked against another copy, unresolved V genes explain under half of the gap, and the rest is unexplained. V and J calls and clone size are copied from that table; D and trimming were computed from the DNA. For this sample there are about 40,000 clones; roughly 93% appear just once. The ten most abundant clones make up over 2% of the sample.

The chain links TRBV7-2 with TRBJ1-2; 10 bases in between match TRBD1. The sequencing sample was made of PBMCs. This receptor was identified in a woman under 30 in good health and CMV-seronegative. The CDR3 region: CASSLGTGVANYGYTF. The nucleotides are TGTGCCAGCAGCCTCGGGACAGGGGTTGCTAACTATGGCTACACCTTC. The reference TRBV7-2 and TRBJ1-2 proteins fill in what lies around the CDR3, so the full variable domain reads GAGVSQSPSNKVTEKGKDVELRCDPISGHTALYWYRQSLGQGLEFLIYFQGNSAPDKSGLPSDRFSAERTGGSVSTLTIQRTQQEDSAVYLCASSLGTGVANYGYTFGSGTRLTVV.